This T cell receptor beta chain comes out of a study of molecular identifiers for immune sequencing clone quantification. Study-wide points: Jurkat TCR RNA spiked in from one cell (amid more than 850,000 naive cells) was reportedly detectable.

TCRdb called the PCR reads again in MiXCR, with one record for every CDR3 protein. The table lists some 96,000 distinct CDR3 sequences, approximately 24% of them singletons. Turning to this clonotype: The antigen remains undetermined.

Based on a CD8+CD4-CCR7+CD45RA+ profile, naive CD8 T cells were sorted. The CDR3 length is 16 residues. V lost 3 bases to trimming and J lost 0 bases; unmatched junction nucleotides: 2. From germline, CDR1 is LGHNA and CDR2 YSLEER. The receptor was derived from a human donor in good health. Some libraries in this study had Jurkat cell RNA spiked in. The rearrangement uses TRBV4-3 and TRBJ2-5; 12 nucleotides line up with TRBD2. Sequencing was done on a sample of naive CD8+ T cells from blood, with Jurkat cell RNA spiked in. Subset in this sample: FACS-sorted CD8+CD4-CCR7+CD45RA+ naive T cells. The CDR3 region has the DNA TGCGCCAGCAGCCAGGGGACTAGCGGGTACCAAGAGACCCAGTACTTC. Its protein product is CASSQGTSGYQETQYF.